This T cell receptor beta chain was obtained from a study of blood T cells in healthy people across ages. A second PCR, run for about 7 to 11 cycles, used a sample-barcoded 5' primer plus a J-beta primer mix. One entry per CDR3 protein, called by TCRdb with MiXCR from the 5' RACE reads. This table has some 880,000 distinct CDR3 sequences, around 36% appearing once. As for this clonotype: A read error may account for a junction end that differs from germline.

The CDR3 extends over 15 amino acids. In germline, CDR1 is LGHNA, CDR2 YSLEER. The sequence derives from a man aged 18 to 35 in good health. The rearrangement joins TRBV4-3 to TRBJ2-6, with TRBD1 as a possible D gene (5 bases). Specimen: blood. CDR3 sequence reads: CASSQGHSGANVPTF. DNA for the CDR3: TGCGCCAGCAGCCAAGGACACTCTGGGGCCAACGTCCCGACTTTC.